Listed here is a single T cell receptor beta chain. The target antigen is unknown. CDR1 and CDR2 from the germline V gene are SEHNR and FQNEAQ (reference sequence). The CDR3 runs to 17 residues. V dropped 1 base and J dropped 0; count of bases not matched to a gene: 6. The data were taken from a study of cytomegalovirus exposure and HLA in healthy donors. Study-wide results and limits: An analysis that came later showed most CMV-associated TCR beta chains appearing HLA-restricted.

Primers: 60 Vbeta forward and 13 Jbeta reverse. Only in-frame clones appear in the TCRdb table, and some are missing; sequencing was by immunoSEQ multiplex PCR. This repertoire includes about 42,000 clones. This TCR was sampled from a man aged 25-45 years in good health and CMV-seronegative. Specimen: PBMCs. The rearrangement uses TRBV7-9 and TRBJ2-5; 9 nucleotides agree with TRBD2. CDR3: CASSLGPSGTYQETQYF. In DNA form, the CDR3 reads TGTGCCAGCAGCTTAGGGCCTAGCGGGACGTACCAAGAGACCCAGTACTTC.